This T cell receptor (beta chain) appears in the sequencing data of a study of OX40 agonist ivuxolimab in advanced cancers. Regarding the research as a whole: Ivuxolimab was an agonistic, fully human IgG2 monoclonal antibody directed against OX40 (CD134), a costimulatory receptor. Of the approximately 50 dose-escalation patients, hepatocellular carcinoma was present in some 19, melanoma in around 15, renal cell carcinoma in 9 and head and neck cancer in 9. Peripheral TCRbeta sequencing was intended to test whether TCR sequence diversity was altered and clonal T-cell expansion was caused by ivuxolimab. The paper describes the monotherapy dose-escalation part (N of about 52 patients) of the phase I trial of ivuxolimab. Intravenous ivuxolimab was administered to patients every 2 weeks at six dose levels: 0.01, 0.1, 0.3, 1.5, 3 and 10 mg/kg. A male proportion of 82.7% and a mean age of approximately 61 years, ranging from roughly 20 to 80, were recorded for the dose-escalation cohort. Patients were allowed to have had prior anti-PD-1, anti-PD-L1 or anti-CTLA-4 therapy, and 40% of the dose-escalation patients had been treated with checkpoint inhibitors. Partial responses occurred in three dose-escalation patients: two with cutaneous melanoma and one with hepatocellular carcinoma.

The CDR3 runs 16 residues from the cysteine to the phenylalanine. The CDR3 DNA has 48 bases and is translated from base 1. CDR1 and CDR2 (MNHEY, SVGAGI) derive from the germline V gene. The junction shows trimming of 3 bases on V and 0 bases on J, plus 11 bases between the germline ends. Comments on this clone: No cognate antigen has been identified for it. Per-nucleotide qualities are absent, and no much larger clonotype sits a single base away.

Genomic DNA was extracted from sorted cells for sequencing of the TCRbeta CDR3 region. The immunoSEQ Assay was used to sequence the TCRbeta CDR3 regions. Drawn from immuneACCESS, this table holds only the in-frame rearrangements with V and J called that TCRdb kept. Clones are partly lost; checked studies trace under half to an unresolved V gene and leave the rest unexplained. A total of approximately 59,000 clones appear in this sample, around four fifths of them only once. Of the sample, around 3.6% falls within the top ten clones. Here is what the overall study found, with its caveats: Low levels of normalized T-cell clonal expansion were also seen in some nonresponding patients. Antigen specificity was not determined for the clonally expanded peripheral T cells. At doses from 0.1 to 3.0 mg/kg, clonal expansion was seen in both CD4+ and CD8+ blood T cells between baseline and week 6. After ivuxolimab, expanded clones were on average more numerous among CD8+ T cells than among CD4+ T cells. In the 0.1-3.0 mg/kg groups, partial responders had among the lowest normalized peripheral clonal expansion, particularly in CD8+ T cells.

Patients with a history of autoimmune disease or receiving systemic immunosuppression were excluded from the trial. Peripheral blood for TCR sequencing was collected from all dose cohorts at baseline, on cycle 4 day 1, and on cycle 7 day 1. The samples were taken from a phase I, first-in-human, multicenter, open-label dose-escalation trial of ivuxolimab. Adults with locally advanced or metastatic melanoma, renal cell carcinoma, hepatocellular carcinoma or head and neck squamous cell carcinoma were enrolled in the trial. Before TCR sequencing, CD4+ T cells and CD8+ T cells were sorted from peripheral blood as separate populations.

This sequence was found in an adult with an advanced solid tumor such as melanoma, head and neck, liver or kidney cancer. Sequenced material: CD4+ or CD8+ T cells sorted from blood, taken in a trial of the OX40 agonist ivuxolimab. This chain joins TRBV6-5 to TRBJ2-2; there is no confident call for the D gene. The CDR3 amino acid sequence is: CASSYALAANTGELFF. The bases are TGTGCCAGCAGTTATGCCCTGGCTGCGAACACCGGGGAGCTGTTTTTT.